The following is a T cell receptor (beta chain) sequence with its context. The antigen remains unidentified. This record comes from a study of T-cell reconstitution after alpha-beta-depleted transplantation in children. The study's findings and limits: Alpha-beta T cells present about two months after transplant were reported to originate from several hundred expanded graft clones. From surviving recipient T cells and thymic progenitors came the high day-60 TCRbeta diversity observed in some patients. The main origin of T-cell counts and diversity one year after transplant was newly produced T cells.

Per the germline V gene, CDR1 is SEHNR and CDR2 is FQNEAQ (reference sequence). This CDR3 is 13 amino acids long. Trimming took off 5 bases at V and 2 bases at J, with 9 bases between the two ends. As it was prepared, the TCRbeta library received unique molecular identifiers. Via MiXCR, TCRdb re-called the PCR reads, giving one row per CDR3 protein. This sample yields 500,000 or so distinct CDR3 sequences, of which 10% to 12% are seen a single time; 13% to 15% belongs to the top ten. The chain is built from TRBV7-9 and TRBJ1-1; TRBD1 is a possible D gene (5 bases). The input for sequencing was PBMCs, mostly from graft donor cells, taken 180 days after TCRalphabeta/CD19-depleted stem cell transplant. This receptor was taken from a female patient aged 2-10 years who had a stem cell transplant for aplastic anemia, so the T cells may come from the graft donor. The CDR3 sequence: CASSATANTEAFF. The DNA of the CDR3 is TGTGCCAGCAGCGCGACAGCAAACACTGAAGCTTTCTTT.